This passage covers 28 T cell receptor beta chains from one sample sequenced in a study of blood T cell repertoires in COVID-19. Assay: immunoSEQ multiplex PCR; the TCRdb copy retains only in-frame clones and omits some. The profile shows about 130,000 clones, about four fifths of them singletons. The source material was peripheral blood. These receptor sequences come from a woman younger than 45 who had recovered from COVID-19.

This chain connects TRBV27 to TRBJ2-7; TRBD2 agrees at 12 bases. The germline V gene encodes CDR1 MNHEY and CDR2 SMNVEV (reference sequence). The ends lost 5 bases at V and 5 bases at J; junction bases unmatched: 4. CDR3 length: 14 amino acids. As DNA, the CDR3 is TGTGCCAGCAGTCTAGCGGGAGGGGCGGACGAGCAGTACTTC. This gives the protein CASSLAGGADEQYF.

This clone was detected only once. The chain employs TRBV24-1 and TRBJ1-6, with a weak D call TRBD1 (6 bases). Germline CDR1 reads KGHDR; CDR2 reads SFDVKD. Trimming stripped 7 bases from V and 8 bases from J, with 11 bases between. The CDR3 consists of 13 residues. The CDR3, as DNA: TGTGCCACCAGCAGGGGTGAGGATTCACCCCTCCACTTT. This encodes CATSRGEDSPLHF.

This rearrangement joins TRBV10-1 to TRBJ2-3, with 9 positions matching TRBD2. The CDR3 totals 17 residues. V shed 2 bases, J shed 2 bases, and the junction held 8 bases outside the gene matches. Germline loops: CDR1 WNHNN, CDR2 SYGVQD (reference sequence). This chain's CDR3 is CASSEIGLAGLTDTQYF. In DNA, the CDR3 is TGCGCCAGCAGTGAGATTGGCCTAGCGGGACTCACAGATACGCAGTATTTT.

The chain links TRBV3-1 (or the pseudogene TRBV3-2) to TRBJ1-5, with D unresolved. Germline assignment: CDR1 LGHDT and CDR2 YNNKEL (reference sequence). Trimming took off 4 bases at V and 5 bases at J, with 9 bases between the two ends. CDR3 length: 13 residues. The CDR3 reads CASSPPGYQPQHF. The CDR3 DNA reads as TGTGCCAGCAGCCCCCCGGGTTATCAGCCCCAGCATTTT.

This chain connects TRBV4-1 to TRBJ1-5, with 9 bases fitting TRBD1. V trimming: 0 bases; J trimming: 2 bases; junction bases outside the gene matches: 8. This CDR3 spans 18 amino acids. Germline values: CDR1 MGHRA, CDR2 YSYEKL. The CDR3 loop reads CASSQDRGGDRGNQPQHF. The DNA for the CDR3 is TGCGCCAGCAGCCAAGATCGGGGGGGGGACAGGGGCAATCAGCCCCAGCATTTT.

The chain is built from TRBV19 and TRBJ1-5; D unclear. The V gene lost 3 bases and the J gene lost 5 bases, with 8 bases spanning the gap. The CDR3 totals 13 residues. Germline loops: CDR1 LNHDA, CDR2 SQIVND (reference sequence). The CDR3 bases are TGTGCCAGTAGTATGACGGGAGATCAGCCCCAGCATTTT. Amino acids: CASSMTGDQPQHF.

The chain combines TRBV9 with TRBJ2-2, with TRBD2 as a possible D gene (6 bases). Germline CDR1 SGDLS, CDR2 YYNGEE. CDR3 size: 18 residues. The germline V and J ends were trimmed by 2 bases and 1 base, with 18 bases remaining between them. Here the CDR3 DNA reads TGTGCCAGCAGCGTCACCCTGGTGCGGGAAAGGAACACCGGGGAGCTGTTTTTT. This translates into CASSVTLVRERNTGELFF.

This clone was detected only a few times. The chain uses TRBV12-3 or TRBV12-4 and TRBJ2-1; possibly TRBD1 for D (5 bases). V was pared by 4 bases and J by 9 bases, with 13 bases between. The CDR3 is 13 residues long. The CDR3 here is CASSSQLDTEQFF. CDR3 nucleotide sequence: TGTGCCAGCAGTTCCCAGCTGGACACTGAGCAGTTCTTC.

The chain carries TRBV2 and TRBJ1-2; 7 bases agree with TRBD1. Germline V lookup: CDR1 SNHLY, CDR2 FYNNEI. Trimming at V came to 6 bases and at J to 8 bases, leaving 12 bases not matched to a gene. The CDR3 runs to 14 residues. The CDR3 DNA is TGTGCCAGCAGACCCGACAGGGTTCCAGGGGGCTACACCTTC. This encodes CASRPDRVPGGYTF.

The genes are TRBV12-3 or TRBV12-4 and TRBJ2-5, with a weak D call TRBD2 (5 bases). The CDR3 has 13 amino acids. V was shortened by 5 bases and J by 3 bases, with 10 bases between the two germline ends. The CDR3 DNA reads as TGTGCCAGCAGTCCCAGGAGGAAAGAGACCCAGTACTTC. This translates into CASSPRRKETQYF.

The CDR3 bases are TGTGCCAGCAGCGTTGGCCAGGGACAGCTTTATGGCTACACCTTC. Protein: CASSVGQGQLYGYTF. The V gene is TRBV9, the J gene TRBJ1-2; 7 positions match TRBD1. The CDR3 extends over 15 amino acids. V shed 2 bases and J 5 bases; nucleotides not matched to a gene: 9. Germline values: CDR1 SGDLS, CDR2 YYNGEE.

The rearrangement uses TRBV2 and TRBJ2-5, with 7 bases identical to TRBD1. Germline V gene data show CDR1 as SNHLY and CDR2 as FYNNEI. The CDR3 runs to 15 residues. Germline trimming cut 4 bases from V and 2 bases from J; bases unmatched to any gene: 7. The CDR3 loop is CASSARTGEQETQYF. In nucleotides, the CDR3 is TGTGCCAGCAGTGCCCGGACAGGTGAACAAGAGACCCAGTACTTC.

This rearrangement joins TRBV7-8 to TRBJ2-1; D might be TRBD2 (6 bases). The germline V and J ends were trimmed by 5 bases and 2 bases, with 19 bases remaining between them. Germline loops: CDR1 SGHVS, CDR2 FQNEAQ. The CDR3 is made up of 17 amino acids. Written as DNA, the CDR3 is TGTGCCAGCAGCGGGGGGAGAGACTACATAACCTACAATGAGCAGTTCTTC. This gives the protein CASSGGRDYITYNEQFF.

V and J are TRBV11-2 and TRBJ2-7; 12 positions match TRBD2. The J segment lost 2 bases and the V segment lost 5 bases, leaving 4 bases of the junction unmatched. The CDR3 extends over 15 amino acids. Germline CDR1 and CDR2: SGHAT and FQNNGV. The CDR3 DNA follows: TGTGCCAGCAGCCCCCCTAGCGGGAGGGCCTACGAGCAGTACTTC. This sequence encodes CASSPPSGRAYEQYF.

The chain links TRBV6-5 to TRBJ1-1, with TRBD1 identical over 8 bases. The V and J ends lost 8 bases and 0 bases, in that order; junction bases with no gene match: 2. In germline, CDR1 is MNHEY, CDR2 SVGAGI. This CDR3 comprises 13 residues. In DNA form, the CDR3 reads TGTGCCAGCTCGACAGGGGTGAACACTGAAGCTTTCTTT. Translated, it gives CASSTGVNTEAFF.

The chain couples TRBV5-6 to TRBJ2-7; 7 bases line up with TRBD2. V was pared by 1 base and J by 4 bases, with 5 bases of the junction left unmatched. Germline V lookup: CDR1 SGHDT, CDR2 YYEEEE. The length of the CDR3 is 14 residues. The CDR3 bases are TGTGCCAGCAGCTTGCGCGGGAGAGTTTACGAGCAGTACTTC. The encoded protein is CASSLRGRVYEQYF.

This sequence joins TRBV5-1 and TRBJ2-1; 12 bases are shared with TRBD2. The V and J ends lost 4 bases and 8 bases, in that order; junction bases with no gene match: 7. Germline loops: CDR1 SGHRS, CDR2 YFSETQ. The CDR3 consists of 15 residues. The CDR3 coding sequence is TGCGCCAGCAGCCTCGGGCTAGCGGGAGGGCATGAGCAGTTCTTC. Protein: CASSLGLAGGHEQFF.

This chain joins TRBV29-1 and TRBJ1-2, with 7 bases matching TRBD1. V shed 7 bases, J shed 8 bases, and the junction held 7 bases outside the gene matches. Germline V gene lookup returns CDR1 SQVTM and CDR2 ANQGSEA. CDR3 length: 11 amino acids. CDR3 amino acids: CSGEGAWGYTF. The CDR3 DNA reads TGCAGCGGAGAGGGGGCGTGGGGCTACACCTTC.

The chain combines TRBV27 with TRBJ1-2; 9 nucleotides match TRBD1. The CDR3 contains 15 residues. Germline V gene sequence: CDR1 MNHEY, CDR2 SMNVEV (reference sequence). V lost 5 bases, J lost 7 bases, and 11 bases stayed unmatched. CDR3 protein: CASSRNRGLESGYTF. The CDR3 bases are TGTGCCAGCAGTAGAAACAGGGGGCTAGAGTCTGGCTACACCTTC.

J is TRBJ2-7 and V is TRBV5-6; 8 bases fit TRBD2. V shed 4 bases and J 4 bases; nucleotides not matched to a gene: 10. The CDR3 sequence is 15 residues long. The germline CDR1 and CDR2 sequences are SGHDT and YYEEEE. The CDR3 reads CASSVQLADSYEQYF. CDR3 DNA sequence: TGTGCCAGCAGCGTCCAACTAGCGGATTCTTACGAGCAGTACTTC.

The rearrangement links TRBV6-1 to TRBJ2-3; D unclear. Per the germline V gene, CDR1 is MNHNS and CDR2 is SASEGT. The ends were cut back, 3 bases at V and 1 base at J, with 11 bases in the middle. The CDR3 has 15 amino acids. The CDR3 DNA reads as TGTGCCAGCAGTGATTGGGCGCCCGGCACAGATACGCAGTATTTT. Protein product: CASSDWAPGTDTQYF.

The chain uses TRBV7-6 and TRBJ1-1, with TRBD1 matching over 8 bases. CDR1 and CDR2 from the germline V gene are SGHVS and FNYEAQ. The CDR3 is 15 residues long. The V and J ends lost 5 bases and 6 bases, in that order; junction bases with no gene match: 11. CDR3 DNA sequence: TGTGCCAGCAGCCTTACCCAGGGGGCTGGCGCTGAAGCTTTCTTT. Protein product: CASSLTQGAGAEAFF.

The chain links TRBV9 to TRBJ2-5; TRBD2 aligns across 16 bases. The length of the CDR3 is 19 residues. V was pared by 5 bases and J by 0 bases, with 10 bases of the junction left unmatched. Germline-derived CDR1 and CDR2 are SGDLS and YYNGEE. This CDR3 is CASSALGTSGGGYQETQYF. DNA of the CDR3: TGTGCCAGCAGTGCGCTTGGGACTAGCGGGGGGGGCTACCAAGAGACCCAGTACTTC.

This clone was observed once. This sequence joins TRBV12-3 or TRBV12-4 and TRBJ1-5; D perhaps matches TRBD1 (5 bases). Between the trimmed V and J ends, which lost 3 bases and 6 bases, there was a span of 9 bases. The CDR3 length is 13 residues. CDR3 in amino acids: CASSFTGVQPQHF. The CDR3 region has the DNA TGTGCCAGCAGTTTCACAGGAGTTCAGCCCCAGCATTTT.

The chain employs TRBV11-2 and TRBJ1-1; no firm D call. CDR3 length equals 13 residues. The V gene's germline CDR1 is SGHAT and CDR2 FQNNGV. V was pared by 1 base and J by 6 bases, with 9 bases between. In nucleotides, the CDR3 is TGTGCCAGCAGCTTAGGCAGGAAGGCTGAAGCTTTCTTT. Residues: CASSLGRKAEAFF.

The chain recombines TRBV4-1 with TRBJ2-7, with D possibly TRBD2 on 5 matching bases. The length of the CDR3 is 15 residues. Germline CDR1 MGHRA, CDR2 YSYEKL. V was cut by 4 bases and J by 0 bases, with 13 bases left in between. The CDR3 loop reads CASSPPGVPSYEQYF. Here the CDR3 DNA reads TGCGCCAGCAGCCCACCCGGGGTCCCCTCCTACGAGCAGTACTTC.

The CDR3 DNA reads TGCGCCAGCAGTCCCACATGCCGGGGGGCCTCCTATAATTCACCCCTCCACTTT. Protein product: CASSPTCRGASYNSPLHF. The chain recombines TRBV23-1 with TRBJ1-6; TRBD1 might be the D (6 bases). TRBV23-1 carries the ORF label, with uncertain function. Between the trimmed V and J ends, which lost 4 bases and 0 bases, there was a span of 16 bases. The CDR3 consists of 18 residues.

This chain connects TRBV7-9 to TRBJ2-1; 12 nucleotides line up with TRBD2. This CDR3 is built from 17 residues. Per germline, CDR1 SEHNR and CDR2 FQNEAQ (reference sequence). After removal of 1 base from V and 4 bases from J, the junction contained 5 bases not matched to a gene. The CDR3 loop reads CASSLVTSGGWYNEQFF. DNA of the CDR3: TGTGCCAGCAGCTTAGTAACTAGCGGGGGGTGGTACAATGAGCAGTTCTTC.